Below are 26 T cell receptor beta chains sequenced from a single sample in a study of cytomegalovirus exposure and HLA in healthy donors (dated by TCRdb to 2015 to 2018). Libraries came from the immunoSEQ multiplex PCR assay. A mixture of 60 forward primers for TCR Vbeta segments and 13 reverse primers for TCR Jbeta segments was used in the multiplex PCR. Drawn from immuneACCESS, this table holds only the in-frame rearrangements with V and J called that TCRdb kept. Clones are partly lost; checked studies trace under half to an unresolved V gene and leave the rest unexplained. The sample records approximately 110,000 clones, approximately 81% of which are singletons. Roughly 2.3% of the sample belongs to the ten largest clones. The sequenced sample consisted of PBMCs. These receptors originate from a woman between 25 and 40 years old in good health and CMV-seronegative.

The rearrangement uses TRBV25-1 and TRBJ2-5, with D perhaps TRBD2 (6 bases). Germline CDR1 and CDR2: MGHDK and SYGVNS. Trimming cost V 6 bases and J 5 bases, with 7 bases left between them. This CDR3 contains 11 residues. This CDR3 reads CASRRGETQYF. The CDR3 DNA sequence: TGTGCCAGCAGACGGGGGGAGACCCAGTACTTC. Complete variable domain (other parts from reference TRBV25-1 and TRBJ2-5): EADIYQTPRYLVIGTGKKITLECSQTMGHDKMYWYQQDPGMELHLIHYSYGVNSTEKGDLSSESTVSRIRTEHFPLTLESARPSHTSQYLCASRRGETQYFGPGTRLLVL.

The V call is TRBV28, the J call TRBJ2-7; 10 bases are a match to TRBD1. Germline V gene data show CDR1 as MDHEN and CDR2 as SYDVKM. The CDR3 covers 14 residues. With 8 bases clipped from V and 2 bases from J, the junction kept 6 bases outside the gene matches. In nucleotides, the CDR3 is TGTGCCAGCCGGGGACAGGGGCGAACCTACGAGCAGTACTTC. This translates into CASRGQGRTYEQYF.

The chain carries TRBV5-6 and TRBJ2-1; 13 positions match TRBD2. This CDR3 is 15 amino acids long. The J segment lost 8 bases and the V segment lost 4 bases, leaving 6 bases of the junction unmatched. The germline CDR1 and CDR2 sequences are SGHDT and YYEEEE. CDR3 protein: CASSILAGGQDEQFF. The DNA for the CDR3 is TGTGCCAGCAGCATACTAGCGGGAGGGCAAGATGAGCAGTTCTTC. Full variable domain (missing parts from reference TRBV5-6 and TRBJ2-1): DAGVTQSPTHLIKTRGQQVTLRCSPKSGHDTVSWYQQALGQGPQFIFQYYEEEERQRGNFPDRFSGHQFPNYSSELNVNALLLGDSALYLCASSILAGGQDEQFFGPGTRLTVL.

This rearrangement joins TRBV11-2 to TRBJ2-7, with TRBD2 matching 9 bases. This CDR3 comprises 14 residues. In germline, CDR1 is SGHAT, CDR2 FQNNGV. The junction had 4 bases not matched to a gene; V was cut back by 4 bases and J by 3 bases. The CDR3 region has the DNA TGTGCCAGCAGCTCCATAGCGGGAGTCTACGAGCAGTACTTC. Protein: CASSSIAGVYEQYF.

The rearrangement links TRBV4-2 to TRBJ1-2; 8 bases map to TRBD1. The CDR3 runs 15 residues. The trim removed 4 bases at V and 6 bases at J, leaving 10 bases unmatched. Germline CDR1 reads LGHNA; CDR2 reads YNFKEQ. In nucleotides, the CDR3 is TGTGCCAGCAGCCCCCCCCACCAGGGGGCGGATGGCTACACCTTC. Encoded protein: CASSPPHQGADGYTF.

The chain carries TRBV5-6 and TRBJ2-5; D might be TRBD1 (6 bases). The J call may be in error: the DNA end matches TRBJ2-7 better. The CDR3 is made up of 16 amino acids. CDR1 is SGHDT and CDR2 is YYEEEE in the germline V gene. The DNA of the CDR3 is TGTGCCAGCAGCTTGGGGTTTCGGCAGGGGTACTACGAGCAGTACTTC. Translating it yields CASSLGFRQGYYEQYF.

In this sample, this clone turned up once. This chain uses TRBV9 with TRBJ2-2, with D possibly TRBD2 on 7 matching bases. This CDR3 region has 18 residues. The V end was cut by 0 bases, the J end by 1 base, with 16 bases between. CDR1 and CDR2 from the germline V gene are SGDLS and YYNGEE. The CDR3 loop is CASSVVGGRGVNTGELFF. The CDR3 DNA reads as TGTGCCAGCAGCGTAGTAGGGGGGAGGGGAGTGAACACCGGGGAGCTGTTTTTT.

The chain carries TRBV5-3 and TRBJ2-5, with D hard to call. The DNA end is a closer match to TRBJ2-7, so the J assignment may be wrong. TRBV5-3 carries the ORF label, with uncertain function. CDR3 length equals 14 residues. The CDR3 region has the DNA TGTGCCAGAAGCTCTAACCAAATTCTTTACGAGCAGTACTTC. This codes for CARSSNQILYEQYF.

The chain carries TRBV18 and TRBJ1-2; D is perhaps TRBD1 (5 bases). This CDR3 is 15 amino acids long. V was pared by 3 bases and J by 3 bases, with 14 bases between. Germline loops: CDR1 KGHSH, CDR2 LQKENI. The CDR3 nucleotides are TGTGCCAGCTCACCTTCAGGGTTGGGCGACTATGGCTACACCTTC. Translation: CASSPSGLGDYGYTF.

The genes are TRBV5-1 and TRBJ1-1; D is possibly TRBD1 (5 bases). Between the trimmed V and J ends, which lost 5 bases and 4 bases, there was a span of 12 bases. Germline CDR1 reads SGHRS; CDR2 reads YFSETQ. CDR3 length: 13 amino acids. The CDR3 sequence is CASRLDSGTEAFF. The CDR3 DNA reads TGCGCCAGCAGGCTCGACAGTGGCACTGAAGCTTTCTTT.

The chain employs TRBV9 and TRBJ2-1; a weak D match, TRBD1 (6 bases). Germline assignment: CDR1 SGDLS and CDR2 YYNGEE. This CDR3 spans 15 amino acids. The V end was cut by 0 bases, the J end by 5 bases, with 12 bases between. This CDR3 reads CASSVVSGVDNEQFF. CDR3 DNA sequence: TGTGCCAGCAGCGTAGTCTCAGGGGTGGACAATGAGCAGTTCTTC. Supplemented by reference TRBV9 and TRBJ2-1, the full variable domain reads DSGVTQTPKHLITATGQRVTLRCSPRSGDLSVYWYQQSLDQGLQFLIQYYNGEERAKGNILERFSAQQFPDLHSELNLSSLELGDSALYFCASSVVSGVDNEQFFGPGTRLTVL.

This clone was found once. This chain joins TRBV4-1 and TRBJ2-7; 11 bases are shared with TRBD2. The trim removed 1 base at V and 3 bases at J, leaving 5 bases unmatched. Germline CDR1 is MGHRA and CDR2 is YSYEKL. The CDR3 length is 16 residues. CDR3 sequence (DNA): TGCGCCAGCAGCCAAGGGGGGACTAGCGGTTACTACGAGCAGTACTTC. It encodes CASSQGGTSGYYEQYF.

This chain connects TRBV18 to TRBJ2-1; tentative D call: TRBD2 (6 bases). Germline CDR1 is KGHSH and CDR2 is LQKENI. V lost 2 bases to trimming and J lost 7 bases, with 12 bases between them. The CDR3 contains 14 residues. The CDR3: CASSPVAGRNEQFF. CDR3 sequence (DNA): TGTGCCAGCTCACCAGTCGCGGGGAGGAATGAGCAGTTCTTC.

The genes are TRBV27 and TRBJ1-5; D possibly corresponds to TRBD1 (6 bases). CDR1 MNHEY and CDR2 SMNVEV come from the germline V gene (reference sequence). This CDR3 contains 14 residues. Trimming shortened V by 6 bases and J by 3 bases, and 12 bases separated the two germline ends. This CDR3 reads CASSRGAYNQPQHF. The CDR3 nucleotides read TGTGCCAGCAGCAGGGGTGCCTACAATCAGCCCCAGCATTTT.

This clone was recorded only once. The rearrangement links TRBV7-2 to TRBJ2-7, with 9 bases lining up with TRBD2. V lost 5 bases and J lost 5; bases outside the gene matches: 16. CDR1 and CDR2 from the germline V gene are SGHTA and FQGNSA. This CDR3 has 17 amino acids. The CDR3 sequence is CASSLVALLAGAHEQYF. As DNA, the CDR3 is TGTGCCAGCAGCCTCGTTGCACTATTAGCGGGAGCCCACGAGCAGTACTTC.

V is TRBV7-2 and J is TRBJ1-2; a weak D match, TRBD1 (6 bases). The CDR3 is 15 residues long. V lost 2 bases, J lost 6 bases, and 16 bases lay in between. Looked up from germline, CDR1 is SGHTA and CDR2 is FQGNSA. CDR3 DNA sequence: TGTGCCAGCAGCTTACAGGAGGGAGGGGGGGATGGCTACACCTTC. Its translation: CASSLQEGGGDGYTF.

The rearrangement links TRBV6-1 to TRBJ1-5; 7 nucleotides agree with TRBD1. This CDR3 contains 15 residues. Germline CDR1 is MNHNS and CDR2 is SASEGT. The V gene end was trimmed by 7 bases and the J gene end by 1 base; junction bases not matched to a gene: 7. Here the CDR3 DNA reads TGTGCCAGCAATCGACAGGGTACGAGCAATCAGCCCCAGCATTTT. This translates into CASNRQGTSNQPQHF.

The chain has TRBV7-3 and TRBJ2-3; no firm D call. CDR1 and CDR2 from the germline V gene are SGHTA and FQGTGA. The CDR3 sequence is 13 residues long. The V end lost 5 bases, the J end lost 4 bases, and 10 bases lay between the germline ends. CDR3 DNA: TGTGCCAGCAGCCTCGCTATAGCAGATACGCAGTATTTT. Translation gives CASSLAIADTQYF.

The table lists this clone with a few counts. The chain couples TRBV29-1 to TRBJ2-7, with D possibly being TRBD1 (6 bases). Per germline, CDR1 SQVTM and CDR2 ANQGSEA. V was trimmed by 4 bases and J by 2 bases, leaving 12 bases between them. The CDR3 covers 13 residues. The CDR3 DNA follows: TGCAGCGTTGTAGTAAGGGACACCTACGAGCAGTACTTC. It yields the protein CSVVVRDTYEQYF.

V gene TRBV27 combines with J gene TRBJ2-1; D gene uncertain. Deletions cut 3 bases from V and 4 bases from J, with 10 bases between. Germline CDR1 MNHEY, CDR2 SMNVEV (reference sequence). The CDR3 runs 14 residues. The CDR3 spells CASSFEEPYNEQFF. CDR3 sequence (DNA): TGTGCCAGCAGTTTCGAAGAGCCGTACAATGAGCAGTTCTTC.

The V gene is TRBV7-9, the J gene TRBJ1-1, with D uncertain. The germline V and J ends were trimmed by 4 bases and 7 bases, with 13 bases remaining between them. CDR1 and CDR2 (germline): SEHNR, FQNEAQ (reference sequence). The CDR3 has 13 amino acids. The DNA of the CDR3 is TGTGCCAGCAGCTCTGTGAGGGATGGTGAAGCTTTCTTT. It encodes CASSSVRDGEAFF.

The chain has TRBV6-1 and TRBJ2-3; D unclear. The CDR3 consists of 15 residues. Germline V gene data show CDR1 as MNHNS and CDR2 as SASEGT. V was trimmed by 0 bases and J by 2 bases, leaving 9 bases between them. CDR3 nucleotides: TGTGCCAGCAGTGAAGCCCTTACAATCACAGATACGCAGTATTTT. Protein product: CASSEALTITDTQYF.

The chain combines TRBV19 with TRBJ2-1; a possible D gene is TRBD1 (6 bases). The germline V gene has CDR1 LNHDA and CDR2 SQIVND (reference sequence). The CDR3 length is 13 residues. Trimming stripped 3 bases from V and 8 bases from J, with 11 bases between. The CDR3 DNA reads TGTGCCAGTAGTATCGGCAGGGGCGATGAGCAGTTCTTC. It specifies CASSIGRGDEQFF.

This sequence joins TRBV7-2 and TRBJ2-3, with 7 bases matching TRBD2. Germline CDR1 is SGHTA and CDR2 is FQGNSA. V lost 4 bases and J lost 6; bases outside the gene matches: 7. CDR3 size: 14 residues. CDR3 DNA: TGTGCCAGCAGCTCCGCGGGAGTTACGGATACGCAGTATTTT. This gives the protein CASSSAGVTDTQYF.

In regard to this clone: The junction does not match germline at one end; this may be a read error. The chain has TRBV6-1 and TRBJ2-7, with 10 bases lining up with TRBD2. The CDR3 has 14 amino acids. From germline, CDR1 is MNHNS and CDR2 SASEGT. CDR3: CAGSASGRIGEQYF. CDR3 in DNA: TGTGCCGGCAGCGCTAGCGGGAGAATAGGCGAGCAGTACTTC.

The CDR3: CASTPSGWGGTDTQYF. The CDR3 nucleotides read TGTGCCAGCACCCCCTCAGGTTGGGGGGGAACAGATACGCAGTATTTT. The rearrangement joins TRBV27 to TRBJ2-3, with 7 bases identical to TRBD2. The V segment lost 7 bases and the J segment 3 bases; nucleotides outside the gene matches: 13. Per germline, CDR1 MNHEY and CDR2 SMNVEV (reference sequence). This CDR3 is built from 16 residues.